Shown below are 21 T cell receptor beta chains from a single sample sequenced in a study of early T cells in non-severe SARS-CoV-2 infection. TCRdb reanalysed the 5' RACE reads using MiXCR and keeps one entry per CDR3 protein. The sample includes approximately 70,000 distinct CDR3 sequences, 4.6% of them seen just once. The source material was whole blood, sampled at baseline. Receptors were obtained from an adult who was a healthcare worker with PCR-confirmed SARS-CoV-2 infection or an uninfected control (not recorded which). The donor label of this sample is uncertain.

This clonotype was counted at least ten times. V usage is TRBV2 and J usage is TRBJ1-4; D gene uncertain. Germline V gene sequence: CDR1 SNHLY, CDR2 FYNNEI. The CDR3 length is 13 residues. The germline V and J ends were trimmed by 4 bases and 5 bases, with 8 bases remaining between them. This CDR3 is CASSAVWNEKLFF. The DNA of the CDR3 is TGTGCCAGCAGTGCAGTCTGGAATGAAAAACTGTTTTTT. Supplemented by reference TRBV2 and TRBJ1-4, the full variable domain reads EPEVTQTPSHQVTQMGQEVILRCVPISNHLYFYWYRQILGQKVEFLVSFYNNEISEKSEIFDDQFSVERPDGSNFTLKIRSTKLEDSAMYFCASSAVWNEKLFFGSGTQLSVL.

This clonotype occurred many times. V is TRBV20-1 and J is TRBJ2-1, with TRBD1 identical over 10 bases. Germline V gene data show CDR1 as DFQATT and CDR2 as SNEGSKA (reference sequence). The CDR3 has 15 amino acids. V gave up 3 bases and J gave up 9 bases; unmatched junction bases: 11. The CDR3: CSASRSPRTGGEQFF. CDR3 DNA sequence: TGCAGTGCTAGCCGAAGCCCACGGACAGGGGGTGAGCAGTTCTTC.

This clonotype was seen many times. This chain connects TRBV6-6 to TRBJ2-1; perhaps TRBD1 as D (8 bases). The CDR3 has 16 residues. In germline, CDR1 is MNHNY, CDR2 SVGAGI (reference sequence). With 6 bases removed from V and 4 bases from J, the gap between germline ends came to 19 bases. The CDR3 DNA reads TGTGCCAGCAGCCCAGGGGGCGGGGGCTCATACAATGAGCAGTTCTTC. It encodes CASSPGGGGSYNEQFF.

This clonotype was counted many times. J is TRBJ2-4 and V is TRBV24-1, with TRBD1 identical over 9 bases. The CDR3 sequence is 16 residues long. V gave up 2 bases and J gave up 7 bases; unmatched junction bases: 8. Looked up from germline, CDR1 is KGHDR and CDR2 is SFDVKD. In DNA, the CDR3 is TGTGCCACCAGTGATTCCGGGACAGGGAAAGTGAACATTCAGTACTTC. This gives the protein CATSDSGTGKVNIQYF.

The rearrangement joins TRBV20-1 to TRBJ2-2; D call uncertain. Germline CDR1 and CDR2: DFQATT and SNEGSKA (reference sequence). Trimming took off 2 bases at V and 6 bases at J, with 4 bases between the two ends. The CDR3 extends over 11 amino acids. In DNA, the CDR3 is TGCAGTGCTAGAATTGCCGGGGAGCTGTTTTTT. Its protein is CSARIAGELFF.

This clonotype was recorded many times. DNA of the CDR3: TGTGCCAGCTCACCACCGCTCAGACTAGCGGTGTGGAATGAGCAGTTCTTC. Protein sequence: CASSPPLRLAVWNEQFF. V is TRBV18 and J is TRBJ2-1, with 9 bases fitting TRBD2. The CDR3 runs to 17 residues. Per the germline V gene, CDR1 is KGHSH and CDR2 is LQKENI. With V trimmed by 0 bases and J by 7 bases, 10 bases remained unmatched.

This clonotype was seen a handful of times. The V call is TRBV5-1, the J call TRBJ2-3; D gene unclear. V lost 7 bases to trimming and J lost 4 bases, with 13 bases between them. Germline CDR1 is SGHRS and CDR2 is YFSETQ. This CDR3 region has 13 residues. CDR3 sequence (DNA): TGCGCCAGCGGGGAAGTGGTTTCAGATACGCAGTATTTT. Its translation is CASGEVVSDTQYF.

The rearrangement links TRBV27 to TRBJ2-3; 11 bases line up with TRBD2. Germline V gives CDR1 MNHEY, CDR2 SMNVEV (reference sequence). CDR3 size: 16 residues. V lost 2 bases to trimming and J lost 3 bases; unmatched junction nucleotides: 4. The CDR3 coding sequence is TGTGCCAGCAGTTTAATAACTAGCGGGGGAACAGATACGCAGTATTTT. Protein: CASSLITSGGTDTQYF.

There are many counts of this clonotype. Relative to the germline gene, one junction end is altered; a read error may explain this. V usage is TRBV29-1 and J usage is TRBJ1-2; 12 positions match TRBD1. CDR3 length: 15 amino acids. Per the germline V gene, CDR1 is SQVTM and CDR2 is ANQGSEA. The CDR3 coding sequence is TGCAGCGTTGAAGATTTGGGAAAACCGGGACAGGGGGCTGTCTTC. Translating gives CSVEDLGKPGQGAVF.

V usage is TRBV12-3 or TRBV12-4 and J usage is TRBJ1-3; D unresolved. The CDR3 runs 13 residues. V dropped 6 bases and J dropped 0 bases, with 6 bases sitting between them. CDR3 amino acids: CASRSGSGNTIYF. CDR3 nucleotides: TGTGCCAGCAGATCGGGCTCTGGAAACACCATATATTTT.

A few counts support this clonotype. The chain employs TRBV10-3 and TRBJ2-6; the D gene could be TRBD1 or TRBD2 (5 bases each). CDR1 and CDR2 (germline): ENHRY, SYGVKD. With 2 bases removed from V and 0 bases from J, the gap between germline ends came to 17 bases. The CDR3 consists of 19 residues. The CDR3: CAISEAPTAGSSGANVLTF. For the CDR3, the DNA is TGTGCCATCAGTGAGGCCCCTACCGCAGGGAGCTCTGGGGCCAACGTCCTGACTTTC.

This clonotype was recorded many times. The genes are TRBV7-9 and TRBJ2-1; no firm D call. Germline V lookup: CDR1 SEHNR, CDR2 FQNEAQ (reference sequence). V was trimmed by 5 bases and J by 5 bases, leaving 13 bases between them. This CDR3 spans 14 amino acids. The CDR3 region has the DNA TGTGCCAGCAGCCTTAGGACGGACGACAATGAGCAGTTCTTC. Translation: CASSLRTDDNEQFF.

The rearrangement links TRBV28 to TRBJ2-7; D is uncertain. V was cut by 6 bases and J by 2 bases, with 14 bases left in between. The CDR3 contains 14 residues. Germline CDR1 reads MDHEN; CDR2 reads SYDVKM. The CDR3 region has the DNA TGTGCCAGCAGCTTGACACGTTACACCTACGAGCAGTACTTC. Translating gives CASSLTRYTYEQYF.

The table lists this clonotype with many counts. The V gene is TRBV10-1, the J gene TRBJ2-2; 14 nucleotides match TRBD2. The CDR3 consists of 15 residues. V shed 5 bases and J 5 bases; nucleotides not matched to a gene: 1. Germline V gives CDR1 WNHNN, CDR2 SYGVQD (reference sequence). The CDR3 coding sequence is TGCGCCAGCAGTAGGACTAGCGGGGGGACCGGGGAGCTGTTTTTT. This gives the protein CASSRTSGGTGELFF.

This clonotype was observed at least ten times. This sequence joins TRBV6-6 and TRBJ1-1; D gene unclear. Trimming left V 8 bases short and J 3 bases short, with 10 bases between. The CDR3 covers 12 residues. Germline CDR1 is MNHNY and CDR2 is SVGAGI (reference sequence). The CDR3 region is CASSSIDTEAFF. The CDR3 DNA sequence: TGTGCCAGCTCTAGCATCGACACTGAAGCTTTCTTT.

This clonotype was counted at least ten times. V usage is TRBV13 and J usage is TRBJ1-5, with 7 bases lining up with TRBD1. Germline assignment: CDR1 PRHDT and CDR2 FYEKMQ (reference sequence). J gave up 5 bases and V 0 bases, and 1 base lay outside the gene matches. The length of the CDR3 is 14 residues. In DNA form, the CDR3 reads TGTGCCAGCAGCTTAGGCAGGGGGGATCAGCCCCAGCATTTT. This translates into CASSLGRGDQPQHF.

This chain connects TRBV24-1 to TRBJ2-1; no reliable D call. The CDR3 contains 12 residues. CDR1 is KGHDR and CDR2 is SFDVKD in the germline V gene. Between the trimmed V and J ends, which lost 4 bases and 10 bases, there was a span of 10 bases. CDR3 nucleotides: TGTGCCACCAGTGAACCGATAGGGGAGCAGTTCTTC. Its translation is CATSEPIGEQFF.

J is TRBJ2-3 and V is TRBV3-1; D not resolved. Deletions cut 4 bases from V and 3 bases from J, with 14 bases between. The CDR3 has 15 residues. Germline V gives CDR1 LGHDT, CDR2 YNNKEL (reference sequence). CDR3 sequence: CASSRRELTTDTQYF. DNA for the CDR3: TGTGCCAGCAGCCGTAGGGAACTAACTACAGATACGCAGTATTTT.

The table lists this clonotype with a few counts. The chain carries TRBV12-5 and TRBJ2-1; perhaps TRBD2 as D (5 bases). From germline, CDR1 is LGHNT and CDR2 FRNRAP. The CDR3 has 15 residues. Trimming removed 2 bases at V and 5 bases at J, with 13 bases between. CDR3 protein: CASGLIKSGHNEQFF. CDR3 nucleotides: TGTGCTAGTGGTTTGATCAAAAGCGGACACAATGAGCAGTTCTTC.

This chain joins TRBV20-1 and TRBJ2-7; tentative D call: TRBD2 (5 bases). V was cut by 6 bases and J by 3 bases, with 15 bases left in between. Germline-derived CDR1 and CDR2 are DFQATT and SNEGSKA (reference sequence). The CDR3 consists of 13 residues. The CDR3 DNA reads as TGCAGTGCCCGCGGACTTACCATCTACGAGCAGTACTTC. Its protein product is CSARGLTIYEQYF.

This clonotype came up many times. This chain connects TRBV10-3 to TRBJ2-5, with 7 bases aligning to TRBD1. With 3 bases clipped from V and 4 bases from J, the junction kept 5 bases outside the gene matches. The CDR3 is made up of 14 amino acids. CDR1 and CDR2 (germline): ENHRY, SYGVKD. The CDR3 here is CAISEGGSGETQYF. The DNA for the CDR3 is TGTGCCATCAGTGAAGGGGGCTCGGGAGAGACCCAGTACTTC.